Sequencing of this T cell receptor (beta chain) was carried out in a study of blood T cell repertoires in COVID-19. The trim removed 4 bases at V and 2 bases at J, leaving 7 bases unmatched. This CDR3 spans 17 amino acids. CDR1 is WSHSY and CDR2 is SAAADI in the germline V gene. The data were produced by immunoSEQ multiplex PCR, yet TCRdb's version contains in-frame clones alone and is incomplete. Among hundreds of thousands of clones listed, 84% were seen once. The chain combines TRBV10-2 with TRBJ2-6; TRBD2 matches 8 bases. The specimen was peripheral blood. This TCR was recovered from a woman at least 80 years old with active or convalescent COVID-19. CDR3 nucleotides: TGCGCCAGCAGTGTCCAGCGGGGGAGCGCTGGGGCCAACGTCCTGACTTTC. It is translated as CASSVQRGSAGANVLTF.